One and the same sample provided the 7 T cell receptor beta chains below, sequenced in a study of Graves' ophthalmopathy and Graves' hyperthyroidism. As the template, RNA transcripts were used to amplify TCR beta CDR3 regions. After a first-round RT-PCR with HTBI primers, a second-round multiplex PCR was run. TCRdb reprocessed the multiplex PCR reads with MiXCR, giving one entry per CDR3 protein. The table includes hundreds of thousands of distinct CDR3 sequences, about 24% detected once. Sequenced material: peripheral blood. The receptor source for this set is a woman aged 18-29 years with stable Graves' hyperthyroidism. Some clones in this sample may be carry-over from other donors' samples.

This clonotype occurred many times. V and J are TRBV7-3 and TRBJ1-1; maybe TRBD1 (6 bases). Germline V gene data show CDR1 as SGHTA and CDR2 as FQGTGA. The ends were cut back, 5 bases at V and 11 bases at J, with 18 bases in the middle. The CDR3 is 13 residues long. This CDR3 reads CASSPVAGAAAFF. DNA for the CDR3: TGTGCCAGCAGCCCCGTCGCAGGGGCTGCGGCTTTCTTT.

Worth noting for this clonotype: The junction differs from germline at one of its ends, possibly a read error. V gene TRBV20-1 combines with J gene TRBJ2-7; TRBD1 agrees at 7 bases. The CDR3 totals 14 residues. Per germline, CDR1 DFQATT and CDR2 SNEGSKA (reference sequence). The CDR3 nucleotides are TGCAGTGCAATCGACAGGGCTCTTTCCTACGATCAGTACTTC. The encoded protein is CSAIDRALSYDQYF.

This clonotype was counted at least ten times. In DNA form, the CDR3 reads TGCAGCGCAGATCCGGGACGGATCTCCTACGAGCAGTACTTC. As protein: CSADPGRISYEQYF. The chain combines TRBV29-1 with TRBJ2-7; TRBD1 or TRBD2 may be the D gene (5 bases each). Germline V gives CDR1 SQVTM, CDR2 ANQGSEA. V lost 7 bases to trimming and J lost 0 bases, with 16 bases between them. The CDR3 has 14 amino acids.

Points on this clonotype: Sequence at one end of the junction differs from germline and may be a read error. This chain uses TRBV12-3 or TRBV12-4 with TRBJ2-7; 10 bases are a match to TRBD1. The CDR3 is 14 amino acids. This CDR3 is CVSSLGQGFYEQYF. In nucleotides, the CDR3 is TGTGTCAGCAGTTTGGGACAGGGGTTCTACGAGCAGTACTTC.

The chain uses TRBV20-1 and TRBJ2-7; no clear D. Deletions cut 0 bases from V and 2 bases from J, with 14 bases between. Germline V gives CDR1 DFQATT, CDR2 SNEGSKA (reference sequence). The CDR3 is made up of 15 amino acids. CDR3 residues: CSARDPVKAPYEQYF. CDR3 coding DNA: TGCAGTGCTAGAGATCCGGTAAAAGCACCCTACGAGCAGTACTTC.

A word on this clonotype: One base away lies a much larger clone, so this may be a sequencing read error. The chain links TRBV20-1 to TRBJ2-5; D remains unclear. CDR3 size: 11 residues. From germline, CDR1 is DFQATT and CDR2 SNEGSKA (reference sequence). CDR3 sequence (DNA): TGCAGTGCTAGAACTCAAGAGACCCAGGACTTC. Translation gives CSARTQETQDF.

This clonotype was picked up many times. The conserved phenylalanine or tryptophan is not found at the CDR3 terminus, so this likely reflects a read error. The chain has TRBV2 and TRBJ1-5, with D maybe TRBD1 (5 bases). Germline loops: CDR1 SNHLY, CDR2 FYNNEI. The CDR3 loop spans 15 amino acids. Trimming shortened V by 5 bases and J by 0 bases, and 11 bases separated the two germline ends. The CDR3 nucleotides are TGTGCCAGCAGTTCGACAGAAGATAGCAATCAGCCCCAGCATTCT. It is translated as CASSSTEDSNQPQHS.